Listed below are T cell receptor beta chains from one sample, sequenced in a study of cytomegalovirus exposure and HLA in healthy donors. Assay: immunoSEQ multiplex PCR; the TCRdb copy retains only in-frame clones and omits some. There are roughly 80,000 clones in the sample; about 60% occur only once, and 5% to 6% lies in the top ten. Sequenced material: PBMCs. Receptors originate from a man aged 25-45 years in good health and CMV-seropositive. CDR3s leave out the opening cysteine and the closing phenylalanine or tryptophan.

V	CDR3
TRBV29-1	SVEARSSYEQY
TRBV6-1	ASSDLGLPGGSEAF
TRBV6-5	ASSYLPGDGEQY
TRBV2	ASGPGQGGLNEQF
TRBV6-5	ASSYEGGNSPLH
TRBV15	ATSRAGVLAKNIQY
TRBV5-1	ASSLPRDSSTDTQY
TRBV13	ASSMQQALQETQY
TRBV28	ASRNRGLADYNEQF
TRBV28	ASSPGGVYGYT
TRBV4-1	ASSQDHSGKVGELF
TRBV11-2	ASSPTDYEQY
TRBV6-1	ASKGLAGGTDTQY
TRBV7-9	ASSPWGLGSYNEQF
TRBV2	ASIPIGLAGGTLLFEQY
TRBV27	ASCTLTSGRINTGELF
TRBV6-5	ASSYQRGNQPQH
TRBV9	ASSVTPESSGNTIY
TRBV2	ASSPGQGQGYT
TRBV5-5	ASSLSSGEYQETQY
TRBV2	ASSETVYEQY
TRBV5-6	ASSGGGPQETQY
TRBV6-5	ASSTLGQGQYGYT
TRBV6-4	ASTTSGQY
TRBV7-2	ASSLGGSLRAMAF
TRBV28	ASSSRWVGDEKLF
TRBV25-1	ASSGLAGGRGFDEQF
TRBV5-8	ASSLAQGANTIY
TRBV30	AWSPGQGATNEKLF